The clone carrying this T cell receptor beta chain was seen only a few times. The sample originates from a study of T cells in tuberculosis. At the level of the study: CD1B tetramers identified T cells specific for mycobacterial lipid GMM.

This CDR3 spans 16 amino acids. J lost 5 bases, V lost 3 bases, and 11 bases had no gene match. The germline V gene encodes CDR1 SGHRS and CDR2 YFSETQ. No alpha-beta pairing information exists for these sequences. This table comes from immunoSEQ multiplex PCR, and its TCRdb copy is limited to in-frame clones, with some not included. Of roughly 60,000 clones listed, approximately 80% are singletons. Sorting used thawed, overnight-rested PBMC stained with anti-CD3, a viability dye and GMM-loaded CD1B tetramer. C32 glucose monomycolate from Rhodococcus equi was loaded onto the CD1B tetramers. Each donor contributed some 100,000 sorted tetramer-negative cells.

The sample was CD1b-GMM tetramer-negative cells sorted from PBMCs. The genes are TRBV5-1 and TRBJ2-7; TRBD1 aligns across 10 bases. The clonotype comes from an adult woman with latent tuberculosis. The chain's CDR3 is CASSSNAQTGGDEQYF. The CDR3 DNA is TGCGCCAGCAGCTCAAACGCCCAGACAGGGGGCGACGAGCAGTACTTC.